This T cell receptor (beta chain) was recovered during a study of blood T cell repertoires in COVID-19. Clones were read by immunoSEQ multiplex PCR, and TCRdb kept only the in-frame ones, dropping some. Of approximately 170,000 clones in the sample, 70% to 90% were seen once. The source is a woman in her sixties or seventies with acute or convalescent COVID-19. Sequencing input: peripheral blood.

The chain's CDR3 is CAISEDFSGNTIYF. The CDR3 DNA is TGTGCCATCAGTGAGGACTTCTCTGGAAACACCATATATTTT. This rearrangement joins TRBV10-3 to TRBJ1-3; D is uncertain. The germline V gene has CDR1 ENHRY and CDR2 SYGVKD. This CDR3 contains 14 residues. With 2 bases removed from V and 0 bases from J, the gap between germline ends came to 5 bases.